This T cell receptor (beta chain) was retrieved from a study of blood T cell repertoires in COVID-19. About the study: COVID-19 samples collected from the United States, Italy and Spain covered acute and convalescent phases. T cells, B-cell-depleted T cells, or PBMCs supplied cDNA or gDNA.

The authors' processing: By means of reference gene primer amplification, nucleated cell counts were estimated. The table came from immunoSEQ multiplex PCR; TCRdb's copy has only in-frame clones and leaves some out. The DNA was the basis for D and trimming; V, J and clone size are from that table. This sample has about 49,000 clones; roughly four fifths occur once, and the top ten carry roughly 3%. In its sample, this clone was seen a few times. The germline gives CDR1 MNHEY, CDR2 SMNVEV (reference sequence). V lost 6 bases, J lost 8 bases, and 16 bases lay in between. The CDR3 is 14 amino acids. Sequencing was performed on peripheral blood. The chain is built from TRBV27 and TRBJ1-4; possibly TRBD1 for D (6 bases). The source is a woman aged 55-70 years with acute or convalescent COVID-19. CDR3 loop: CASRKGGVGEKLFF. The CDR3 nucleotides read TGTGCCAGCAGAAAGGGGGGGGTCGGGGAAAAACTGTTTTTT.